This T cell receptor beta chain appears in the sequencing data of a study of T cells in Graves' hyperthyroidism and ophthalmopathy. The study's findings and limits: Model output signaled ophthalmopathy a median around 6.9 months ahead of onset. Most thyroid clonotypes with frequency above 0.001 were detected in blood.

Trimming left V 1 base short and J 0 bases short, with 7 bases between. CDR1 is LNHDA, CDR2 SQIVND, per germline (reference sequence). CDR3 length equals 15 residues. A NOSPECS grade of at least 4, a Clinical Activity Score of at least 3 and duration under 3 months were recorded in ophthalmopathy patients. Patients having uncontrolled infection, another autoimmune disease, pregnancy or lactation were not included. TCR beta CDR3 regions were amplified from RNA transcripts. The HTBI set primed first-round TCR CDR3 RT-PCR. Via MiXCR, TCRdb re-called the multiplex PCR reads, giving one row per CDR3 protein. The sample lists 500,000 to 750,000 distinct CDR3 sequences, 11% to 15% occurring once. In its sample, this clonotype was seen a few times. Its antigen is not known.

The sequence was collected from a woman younger than 35 with Graves' ophthalmopathy. The sequencing sample was made of blood. The chain carries TRBV19 and TRBJ2-4; possible D gene TRBD2, 6 bases. The CDR3 reads CASSIVGLAKNIQYF. The CDR3 bases are TGTGCCAGTAGTATAGTGGGACTAGCCAAAAACATTCAGTACTTC.